These T cell receptor beta chains were read from a single sample in a study of blood T cell repertoires in COVID-19. The repertoire was sequenced with immunoSEQ multiplex PCR; TCRdb's copy has only in-frame clones and lacks some. The table lists some 270,000 clones, more than 75% of them singletons. Sequencing used PBMCs or T cells enriched from blood (not recorded which). The receptors stem from a woman between 45 and 60 years old who had been exposed to COVID-19. Both conserved end residues are part of each CDR3. The D gene is left open where the match is weak. Clone size, where shown, is once, few, many, or a class for clones that have expanded.

V gene	CDR3 length	D gene	J gene	clone size	CDR3 DNA	CDR3 protein
TRBV5-6	13	TRBD1	TRBJ1-5	-	TGTGCCAGCAGCCCCGCAGGGGGTCAGCCCCAGCATTTT	CASSPAGGQPQHF
TRBV9	13	TRBD1	TRBJ2-3	-	TGTGCCAGCAGCGGGGGGACAGGGCCACTCCAGTATTTT	CASSGGTGPLQYF
TRBV27	13	TRBD1	TRBJ1-6	-	TGTGCCAGCCGGGGGACAGACTATTCACCCCTCCACTTT	CASRGTDYSPLHF
TRBV28	16	-	TRBJ2-3	-	TGTGCCAGCAGTTCCCCCGGCGGGGGCCGCACAGATACGCAGTATTTT	CASSSPGGGRTDTQYF
TRBV30	13	-	TRBJ1-5	-	TGTGCCTGGAGCGGTGGAGGGGATCAGCCCCAGCATTTT	CAWSGGGDQPQHF
TRBV19	17	TRBD2	TRBJ2-7	once	TGTGCCAGTAGTATTCCCCACCCGGGACTAGCGGCGAGGGAGCAGTACTTC	CASSIPHPGLAAREQYF
TRBV9	15	TRBD2	TRBJ2-7	-	TGTGCCAGCAGCGTAGGAAGCGGGGGACTCTACGAGCAGTACTTC	CASSVGSGGLYEQYF
TRBV19	14	TRBD1	TRBJ1-2	-	TGTGCCAGTAGTGCCCAACAGGGGGCAGGGGGCTACACCTTC	CASSAQQGAGGYTF
TRBV11-2	16	-	TRBJ1-6	-	TGTGCCAGCAGCTTAGATGACTATTCCTATAATTCACCCCTCCACTTT	CASSLDDYSYNSPLHF
TRBV7-8	13	-	TRBJ1-2	-	TGTGCCAGCAGCTTAGGGACAGTTGACGGCTACACCTTC	CASSLGTVDGYTF
TRBV7-8	16	TRBD2	TRBJ2-5	-	TGTGCCAGCAGCCCCCGACTGGGCGGGGGTCTTCAGACCCAGTACTTC	CASSPRLGGGLQTQYF
TRBV5-1	15	TRBD1	TRBJ1-3	-	TGCGCCAGCCAGACAGGGGCCAGCTCTGGAAACACCATATATTTT	CASQTGASSGNTIYF
TRBV29-1	18	TRBD2	TRBJ2-3	-	TGCAGCGTTGAAAAGAGGACTAGCGGATCACTCCGGAGGGATACGCAGTATTTT	CSVEKRTSGSLRRDTQYF
TRBV28	13	-	TRBJ1-2	few	TGTGCCAGCTCCAACGGCGGAAACTATGGCTACACCTTC	CASSNGGNYGYTF
TRBV7-9	15	-	TRBJ1-2	once	TGTGCCAGCAGCTTGAGAGCCAATCTCAATGATGGCTACACCTTC	CASSLRANLNDGYTF
TRBV19	11	-	TRBJ2-3	-	TGTGCCAGTATGTCAGGAGATACGCAGTATTTT	CASMSGDTQYF
TRBV21-1	17	-	TRBJ2-2	once	TGTGCCAGCAAAACAGGGGAGCCTCTTCCGAACACCGGGGAGCTGTTTTTT	CASKTGEPLPNTGELFF
TRBV4-3	15	-	TRBJ1-5	-	TGCGCCAGCAGCCAAGATTGGGCCGGCAATCAGCCCCAGCATTTT	CASSQDWAGNQPQHF
TRBV5-1	14	-	TRBJ1-1	-	TGCGCCAGCAGCTTGACAGGGCCCGCCACTGAAGCTTTCTTT	CASSLTGPATEAFF
TRBV27	16	-	TRBJ1-5	-	TGTGCCAGCAGCCGCACGAGGGAGATTGTGGATCAGCCCCAGCATTTT	CASSRTREIVDQPQHF